This T cell receptor (beta chain) was identified during a study of cytomegalovirus exposure and HLA in healthy donors. Study-level background: Across a few hundred genotyped donors, roughly 85% landed in the Caucasian-associated ancestry cluster. Study-wide results and caveats: Highest at DRB1 and lowest at HLA-C, TCR association rates differed among HLA loci in a later analysis.

Amplification used 60 Vbeta primers and 13 Jbeta primers. The method was immunoSEQ multiplex PCR; TCRdb's version includes in-frame clones alone and lacks a portion of them. The repertoire holds under 250,000 clones, with around 80% as singletons. Notes on this clone: Its antigen is not known.

The specimen was PBMCs. This TCR was sampled from a boy aged 2-15 years in good health and CMV-seronegative.

In DNA form, the CDR3 reads TGTGCCAGCAGTTACCCGCTAGGGACAGGTTCAGATGAGCAGTTCTTC. Translated, it gives CASSYPLGTGSDEQFF. This chain connects TRBV6-5 to TRBJ2-1, with 8 bases fitting TRBD1. Germline trimming cut 2 bases from V and 8 bases from J; bases unmatched to any gene: 11. Germline assignment: CDR1 MNHEY and CDR2 SVGAGI. This CDR3 contains 16 residues.